Presented here are 29 T cell receptor beta chains from one specimen sequenced in a study of blood T cells in healthy people across ages. For the second PCR, which ran for about 6 to 11 cycles, a sample-barcoded 5' primer and a J-beta primer mix were used. TCRdb recomputed calls from the 5' RACE reads with MiXCR, one row per CDR3 protein. The data contain around 850,000 distinct CDR3 sequences, roughly 35% of them seen just once; the ten biggest clones take up around 13%. Sequenced input: blood. The origin of the receptors is a man aged 18 to 29 in good health.

In its sample, this clonotype was seen many times. The chain has TRBV9 and TRBJ1-2, with D tentatively TRBD1 (6 bases). The CDR3 is 15 residues long. Deletions cut 1 base from V and 5 bases from J, with 15 bases between. The V gene's germline CDR1 is SGDLS and CDR2 YYNGEE. The CDR3 here is CASSVSPTGVYGYTF. The CDR3 coding sequence is TGTGCCAGCAGCGTAAGCCCGACAGGCGTTTATGGCTACACCTTC.

With regard to this clonotype: A single base separates this from a much larger clone, so it may be a read error. The chain couples TRBV12-3 or TRBV12-4 to TRBJ2-1, with D perhaps matching TRBD2 (5 bases). Trimming removed 6 bases from V and 13 bases from J, with 22 bases in between. The CDR3 loop spans 14 amino acids. DNA of the CDR3: TGTGCCAGCAGCCTAGTGGGTCCTGGGGAGACCCAGTTCTTC. Translation: CASSLVGPGETQFF.

This clonotype turned up a few times. This chain links TRBV4-3 with TRBJ2-5; either TRBD1 or TRBD2 may fit D (5 bases each). From germline, CDR1 is LGHNA and CDR2 YSLEER. The V end was cut by 6 bases, the J end by 4 bases, with 18 bases between. The CDR3 is made up of 15 amino acids. The CDR3 bases are TGCGCCAGCAGTCTCAATGAGGGGACGGGAGAGACCCAGTACTTC. Its translation: CASSLNEGTGETQYF.

This rearrangement joins TRBV5-1 to TRBJ2-7; 8 bases agree with TRBD1. CDR1 and CDR2 (germline): SGHRS, YFSETQ. J was trimmed by 1 base and V by 4 bases; bases with no gene match: 7. The CDR3 has 15 residues. The CDR3 DNA follows: TGCGCCAGCAGCGCATACAGGGGGGTATCCTACGAGCAGTACTTC. This gives the protein CASSAYRGVSYEQYF.

The rearrangement uses TRBV20-1 and TRBJ2-2, with D uncertain. CDR3 size: 13 residues. The ends were cut back, 1 base at V and 4 bases at J, with 7 bases in the middle. CDR1 is DFQATT, CDR2 SNEGSKA, per germline (reference sequence). CDR3 sequence (DNA): TGCAGTGCTAGAGTCCGGAGCACCGGGGAGCTGTTTTTT. Its translation: CSARVRSTGELFF.

V and J are TRBV20-1 and TRBJ1-1, with D possibly being TRBD1 (6 bases). V was clipped by 4 bases and J by 1 base, with 16 bases between them. CDR1 and CDR2 from the germline V gene are DFQATT and SNEGSKA (reference sequence). The CDR3 sequence is 15 residues long. The CDR3, as DNA: TGCAGTGCTACAAACCCGGGACATACGAACACTGAAGCTTTCTTT. Encoded protein: CSATNPGHTNTEAFF.

In this sample, this clonotype turned up many times. The genes are TRBV13 and TRBJ2-3; D is undetermined. CDR1 is PRHDT and CDR2 is FYEKMQ in the germline V gene (reference sequence). The CDR3 length is 13 residues. Trimming pared 4 bases from V and 2 bases from J, leaving 7 bases between. The chain's CDR3 is CASSSLFTDTQYF. The CDR3 nucleotides are TGTGCCAGCAGCTCCCTCTTCACAGATACGCAGTATTTT.

V and J are TRBV10-3 and TRBJ2-2; D remains ambiguous. Per germline, CDR1 ENHRY and CDR2 SYGVKD. The CDR3 extends over 10 amino acids. V lost 10 bases and J lost 6, with 6 bases in between. The CDR3 nucleotides read TGTGCCACCGGATCCGGGGAGCTGTTTTTT. It translates to CATGSGELFF.

This clonotype was counted a few times. This chain links TRBV7-8 with TRBJ2-5; 11 bases match TRBD2. With V trimmed by 5 bases and J by 11 bases, 13 bases remained unmatched. The CDR3 runs to 15 residues. Looked up from germline, CDR1 is SGHVS and CDR2 is FQNEAQ. CDR3 protein: CASSQTGTSGRGQYF. For the CDR3, the DNA is TGTGCCAGCAGCCAAACCGGGACTAGCGGCCGTGGGCAGTACTTC. Full variable domain (rest looked up from reference TRBV7-8 and TRBJ2-5): GAGVSQSPRYKVAKRGQDVALRCDPISGHVSLFWYQQALGQGPEFLTYFQNEAQLDKSGLPSDRFFAERPEGSVSTLKIQRTQQEDSAVYLCASSQTGTSGRGQYFGPGTRLLVL.

The V call is TRBV29-1, the J call TRBJ1-2, with 9 bases that match TRBD1. The V and J ends lost 8 bases and 4 bases, in that order; junction bases with no gene match: 8. The CDR3 runs to 13 residues. CDR1 SQVTM and CDR2 ANQGSEA come from the germline V gene. The CDR3 spells CSSPTGGPYGYTF. The CDR3 DNA reads TGCAGCTCCCCGACAGGGGGACCCTATGGCTACACCTTC.

The rearrangement joins TRBV20-1 to TRBJ1-1; 7 bases line up with TRBD1. This CDR3 is built from 15 residues. The germline CDR1 and CDR2 sequences are DFQATT and SNEGSKA (reference sequence). Trimming at V came to 6 bases and at J to 5 bases, leaving 15 bases not matched to a gene. CDR3 region: CSANLIRQGWTEAFF. CDR3 nucleotides: TGCAGTGCCAATTTAATAAGACAGGGTTGGACTGAAGCTTTCTTT.

The chain uses TRBV21-1 and TRBJ1-5. TRBV21-1 is flagged as a pseudogene. The CDR3 runs to 15 residues. The CDR3 sequence: CASSTLGRLNQPQHF. As DNA, the CDR3 is TGTGCCAGCAGCACACTGGGACGGCTCAATCAGCCCCAGCATTTT.

This clonotype showed up just a few times. V is TRBV4-1 and J is TRBJ2-1, with 8 positions matching TRBD2. With V trimmed by 3 bases and J by 6 bases, 10 bases remained unmatched. The germline V gene has CDR1 MGHRA and CDR2 YSYEKL. The CDR3 totals 16 residues. DNA for the CDR3: TGCGCCAGCAGCCAGGTGGATGGACTAGCTGCCAATGAGCAGTTCTTC. Protein: CASSQVDGLAANEQFF.

The rearrangement uses TRBV4-1 and TRBJ2-5, with 7 bases lining up with TRBD2. The CDR3 is made up of 16 amino acids. After removal of 4 bases from V and 2 bases from J, the junction contained 10 bases not matched to a gene. The germline gives CDR1 MGHRA, CDR2 YSYEKL. Written as DNA, the CDR3 is TGCGCCAGCAGCCGTGGCCCCGGGACTACACAAGAGACCCAGTACTTC. Its protein is CASSRGPGTTQETQYF.

This clonotype was counted at least ten times. Compared with germline, one end of the junction differs, possibly owing to a read error. The chain has TRBV20-1 and TRBJ2-1; D not certain. The CDR3 contains 10 residues. Germline V gene sequence: CDR1 DFQATT, CDR2 SNEGSKA (reference sequence). In nucleotides, the CDR3 is TGCAGTGCCTACTACGATGAGCAGTTCTTC. Its translation: CSAYYDEQFF.

The CDR3 sequence: CASSYSIRAPDGYTF. The CDR3 bases are TGTGCCAGCAGTTACTCGATCCGGGCTCCGGATGGCTACACCTTC. V and J are TRBV6-5 and TRBJ1-2; D remains unclear. Germline-derived CDR1 and CDR2 are MNHEY and SVGAGI. The CDR3 runs 15 residues. The ends were cut back, 0 bases at V and 6 bases at J, with 14 bases in the middle.

The chain joins TRBV29-1 to TRBJ2-4, with D possibly TRBD2 on 6 matching bases. V lost 3 bases, J lost 0 bases, and 9 bases lay in between. Germline V gene lookup returns CDR1 SQVTM and CDR2 ANQGSEA. CDR3 length equals 14 residues. CDR3 residues: CSVEGGSAKNIQYF. The CDR3 DNA reads TGCAGCGTTGAGGGGGGTTCAGCCAAAAACATTCAGTACTTC.

The chain links TRBV28 to TRBJ1-2; D possibly corresponds to TRBD1 (6 bases). V lost 7 bases, J lost 8 bases, and 17 bases lay in between. From germline, CDR1 is MDHEN and CDR2 SYDVKM. This CDR3 spans 13 amino acids. The CDR3 region is CASNPGTPQGYTF. Written as DNA, the CDR3 is TGTGCCAGCAACCCCGGGACACCCCAGGGCTACACCTTC.

The chain joins TRBV14 to TRBJ2-1, with D unclear. TRBJ2-7 matches the DNA end more closely, so the J call is doubtful. CDR3 length equals 13 residues. Germline lookup yields CDR1 SGHDN and CDR2 FVKESK. The CDR3 loop is CASSYRAYNEQYF. The CDR3 DNA reads as TGTGCCAGCAGCTACCGGGCTTACAATGAGCAGTACTTC.

The V call is TRBV4-3, the J call TRBJ2-7, with TRBD2 matching over 7 bases. The CDR3 runs to 14 residues. Per germline, CDR1 LGHNA and CDR2 YSLEER. Trimming removed 3 bases from V and 3 bases from J; junction bases left unmatched: 5. The DNA of the CDR3 is TGCGCCAGCAGCCAGGCCCCGGGGGGCTACGAGCAGTACTTC. Protein: CASSQAPGGYEQYF.

Points on this clonotype: A single base separates this from a much larger clone, so it may be a read error. V usage is TRBV7-3 and J usage is TRBJ2-7, with D uncertain. The germline CDR1 and CDR2 sequences are SGHTA and FQGTGA. This CDR3 contains 15 residues. Trimming removed 2 bases from V and 3 bases from J, with 14 bases in between. Here the CDR3 reads CASSLALGPFYEQYF. The CDR3 coding sequence is TGTGCCAGCAGCTTAGCCTTAGGTCCCTTCTACGAGCAGTACTTC. The full variable domain, rest sourced from reference TRBV7-3 and TRBJ2-7, is GAGVSQTPSNKVTEKGKYVELRCDPISGHTALYWYRQSLGQGPEFLIYFQGTGAADDSGLPNDRFFAVRPEGSVSTLKIQRTERGDSAVYLCASSLALGPFYEQYFGPGTRLTVT.

This clonotype has more than one count but fewer than ten. J is TRBJ1-2 and V is TRBV12-3 or TRBV12-4; 7 positions agree with TRBD1. J gave up 7 bases and V 5 bases, and 7 bases lay outside the gene matches. The CDR3 totals 13 residues. CDR3 bases: TGTGCCAGCAGTGGGAAGGACAGGATTGGCTACACCTTC. This translates into CASSGKDRIGYTF.

This clonotype was counted many times. The genes are TRBV25-1 and TRBJ1-2; 8 bases fit TRBD1. After removal of 2 bases from V and 8 bases from J, the junction contained 10 bases not matched to a gene. Germline V gene sequence: CDR1 MGHDK, CDR2 SYGVNS. This CDR3 comprises 15 residues. CDR3 in DNA: TGTGCCAGCAGTGAACAGGGGGCGCACGGGAAGGGCTACACCTTC. Amino acid sequence: CASSEQGAHGKGYTF.

This clonotype was counted ten times or more. This chain uses TRBV20-1 with TRBJ2-1; D is unclear. Germline V gene data show CDR1 as DFQATT and CDR2 as SNEGSKA (reference sequence). V was trimmed by 1 base and J by 9 bases, leaving 13 bases between them. This CDR3 contains 13 residues. The chain's CDR3 is CSARVLVGLEQFF. The CDR3 DNA sequence: TGCAGTGCTAGAGTATTAGTGGGTCTTGAGCAGTTCTTC.

The chain joins TRBV4-2 to TRBJ1-1; TRBD1 might be the D (5 bases). The germline gives CDR1 LGHNA, CDR2 YNFKEQ. This CDR3 has 16 residues. V was clipped by 0 bases and J by 1 base, with 12 bases between them. The CDR3 loop reads CASSQELGHPNTEAFF. The CDR3 nucleotides read TGTGCCAGCAGCCAAGAACTAGGACATCCGAACACTGAAGCTTTCTTT.

This clonotype was detected a few times. This chain connects TRBV12-3 or TRBV12-4 to TRBJ2-1; possible D gene TRBD2, 6 bases. With 6 bases removed from V and 4 bases from J, the gap between germline ends came to 16 bases. The CDR3 contains 15 residues. The CDR3, as DNA: TGTGCCAGCAGGCAAGGAAAAGGGAGGTACAATGAGCAGTTCTTC. This encodes CASRQGKGRYNEQFF.

The chain joins TRBV5-4 to TRBJ2-5; D remains unclear. The V gene lost 0 bases and the J gene lost 2 bases, with 11 bases spanning the gap. Germline V gene sequence: CDR1 SGHNT, CDR2 YYREEE (reference sequence). CDR3 length equals 15 residues. CDR3 coding DNA: TGTGCCAGCAGCTTGGCCGACGGACGGCAAGAGACCCAGTACTTC. Its protein product is CASSLADGRQETQYF.

The V gene is TRBV12-3 or TRBV12-4, the J gene TRBJ1-2; TRBD1 aligns across 11 bases. The junction had 19 bases not matched to a gene; V was cut back by 6 bases and J by 7 bases. The CDR3 is 18 residues long. The CDR3 DNA sequence: TGTGCCAGCAGCTCGGGGGGGACAGGGGGAATTTCTGAGCGTGGCTACACCTTC. Its translation: CASSSGGTGGISERGYTF.

A few counts support this clonotype. The chain couples TRBV7-2 to TRBJ1-2; D not certain. CDR3 size: 15 residues. Trimming left V 0 bases short and J 1 base short, with 9 bases between. The germline V gene has CDR1 SGHTA and CDR2 FQGNSA. DNA for the CDR3: TGTGCCAGCAGCTTAGCGGTGGCGGGTAACTATGGCTACACCTTC. It codes for CASSLAVAGNYGYTF.